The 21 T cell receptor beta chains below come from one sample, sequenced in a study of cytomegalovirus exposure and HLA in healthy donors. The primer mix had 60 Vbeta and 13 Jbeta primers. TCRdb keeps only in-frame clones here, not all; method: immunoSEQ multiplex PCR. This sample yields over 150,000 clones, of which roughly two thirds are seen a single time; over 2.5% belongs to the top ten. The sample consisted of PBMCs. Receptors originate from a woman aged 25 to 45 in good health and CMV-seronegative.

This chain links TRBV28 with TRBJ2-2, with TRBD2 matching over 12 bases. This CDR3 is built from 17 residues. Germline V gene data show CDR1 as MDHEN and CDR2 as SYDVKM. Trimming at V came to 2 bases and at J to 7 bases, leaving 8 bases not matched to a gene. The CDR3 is CASSLETSGSKGGELFF. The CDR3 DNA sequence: TGTGCCAGCAGTTTAGAGACTAGCGGGAGTAAGGGCGGGGAGCTGTTTTTT.

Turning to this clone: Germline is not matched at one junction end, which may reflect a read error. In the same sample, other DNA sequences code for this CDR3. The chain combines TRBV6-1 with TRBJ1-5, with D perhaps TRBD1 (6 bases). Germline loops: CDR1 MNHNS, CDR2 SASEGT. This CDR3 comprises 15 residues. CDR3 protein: CASSEGEGLDQPQHF. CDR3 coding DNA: TGTGCCAGTAGTGAGGGGGAGGGACTTGATCAGCCCCAGCATTTT.

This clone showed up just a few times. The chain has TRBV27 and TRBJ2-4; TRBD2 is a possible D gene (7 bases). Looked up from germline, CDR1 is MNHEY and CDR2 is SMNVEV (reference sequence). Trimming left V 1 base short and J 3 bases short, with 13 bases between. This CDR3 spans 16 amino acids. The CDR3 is CASSLYPGGGKNIQYF. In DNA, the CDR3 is TGTGCCAGCAGTTTATATCCGGGGGGCGGCAAAAACATTCAGTACTTC.

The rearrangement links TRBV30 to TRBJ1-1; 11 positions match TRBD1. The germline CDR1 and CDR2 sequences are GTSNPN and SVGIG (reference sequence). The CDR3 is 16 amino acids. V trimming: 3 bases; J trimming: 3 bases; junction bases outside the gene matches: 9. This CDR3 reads CAWRSGTGGPYTEAFF. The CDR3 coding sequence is TGTGCCTGGAGGTCCGGGACAGGGGGACCCTACACTGAAGCTTTCTTT.

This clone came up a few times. The CDR3: CASSQDLRGRVPYNEQFF. The CDR3 nucleotides read TGCGCCAGCAGCCAAGATCTTCGGGGGAGGGTGCCCTACAATGAGCAGTTCTTC. The chain joins TRBV4-3 to TRBJ2-1; TRBD2 matches 7 bases. V lost 0 bases and J lost 2; bases outside the gene matches: 10. Germline V CDR1 and CDR2: LGHNA, YSLEER. The CDR3 covers 18 residues.

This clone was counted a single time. CDR3 protein: CASSPLGRGNEQFF. CDR3 nucleotides: TGTGCCAGCAGCCCCCTGGGGCGGGGGAATGAGCAGTTCTTC. The rearrangement links TRBV7-7 to TRBJ2-1; 7 nucleotides match TRBD2. CDR1 is SSHAT, CDR2 FNYEAQ, per germline (reference sequence). The CDR3 is 14 amino acids. V shed 5 bases and J 7 bases; nucleotides not matched to a gene: 8.

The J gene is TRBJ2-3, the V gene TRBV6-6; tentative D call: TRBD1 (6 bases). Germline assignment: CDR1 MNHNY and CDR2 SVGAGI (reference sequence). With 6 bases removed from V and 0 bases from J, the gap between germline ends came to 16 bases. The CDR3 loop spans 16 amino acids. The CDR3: CASSASQGSSTDTQYF. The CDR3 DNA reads TGTGCCAGCAGCGCCTCCCAGGGGTCTAGCACAGATACGCAGTATTTT.

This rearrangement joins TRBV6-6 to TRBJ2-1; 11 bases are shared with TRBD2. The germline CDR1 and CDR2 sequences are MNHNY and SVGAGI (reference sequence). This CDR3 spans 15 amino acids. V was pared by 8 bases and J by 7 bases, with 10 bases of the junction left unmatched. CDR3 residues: CASRDPGTSGNEQFF. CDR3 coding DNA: TGTGCCAGCCGGGACCCCGGGACTAGCGGTAATGAGCAGTTCTTC.

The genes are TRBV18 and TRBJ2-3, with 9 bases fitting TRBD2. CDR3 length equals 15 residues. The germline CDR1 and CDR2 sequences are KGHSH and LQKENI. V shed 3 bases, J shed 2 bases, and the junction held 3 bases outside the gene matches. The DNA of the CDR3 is TGTGCCAGCTCACCTGCTAGCGGGGCCACAGATACGCAGTATTTT. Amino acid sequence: CASSPASGATDTQYF.

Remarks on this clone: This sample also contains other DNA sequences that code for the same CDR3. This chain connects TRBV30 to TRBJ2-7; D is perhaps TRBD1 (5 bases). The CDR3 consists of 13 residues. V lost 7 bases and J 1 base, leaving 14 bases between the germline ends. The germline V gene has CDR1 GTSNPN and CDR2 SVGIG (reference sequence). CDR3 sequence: CASPVAGSYEQYF. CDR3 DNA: TGTGCCTCTCCGGTTGCAGGGTCCTACGAGCAGTACTTC.

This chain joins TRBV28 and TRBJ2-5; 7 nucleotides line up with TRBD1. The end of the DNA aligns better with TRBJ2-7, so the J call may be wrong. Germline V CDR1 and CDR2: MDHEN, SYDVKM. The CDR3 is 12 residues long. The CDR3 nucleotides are TGTGCCAGCAGTCTACAGGGGTTCGAGCAGTACTTC. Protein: CASSLQGFEQYF.

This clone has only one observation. The CDR3 protein is CASSQPLIANYGYTF. The CDR3 nucleotides read TGTGCCAGCAGCCAACCCCTAATAGCTAACTATGGCTACACCTTC. The chain couples TRBV4-2 to TRBJ1-2; D is unresolved. There are 15 residues in the CDR3. V was trimmed by 2 bases and J by 0 bases, leaving 10 bases between them. The germline CDR1 and CDR2 sequences are LGHNA and YNFKEQ.

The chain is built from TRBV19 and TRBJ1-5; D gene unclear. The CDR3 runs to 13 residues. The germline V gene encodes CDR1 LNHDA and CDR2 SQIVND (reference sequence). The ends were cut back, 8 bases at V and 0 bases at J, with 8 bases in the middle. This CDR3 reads CASRHPSNQPQHF. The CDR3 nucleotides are TGTGCCAGTCGACATCCTAGCAATCAGCCCCAGCATTTT.

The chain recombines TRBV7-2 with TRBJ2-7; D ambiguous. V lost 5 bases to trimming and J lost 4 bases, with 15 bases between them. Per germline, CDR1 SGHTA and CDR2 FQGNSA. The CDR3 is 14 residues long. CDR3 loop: CASSPTPARYEQYF. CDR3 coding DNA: TGTGCCAGCAGCCCAACGCCAGCGAGGTACGAGCAGTACTTC.

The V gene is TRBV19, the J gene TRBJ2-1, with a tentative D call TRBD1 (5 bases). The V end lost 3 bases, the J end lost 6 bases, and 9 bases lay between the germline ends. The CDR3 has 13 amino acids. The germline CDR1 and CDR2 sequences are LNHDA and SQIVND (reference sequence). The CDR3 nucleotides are TGTGCCAGTAGTATTAGGGGTGTCAATGAGCAGTTCTTC. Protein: CASSIRGVNEQFF.

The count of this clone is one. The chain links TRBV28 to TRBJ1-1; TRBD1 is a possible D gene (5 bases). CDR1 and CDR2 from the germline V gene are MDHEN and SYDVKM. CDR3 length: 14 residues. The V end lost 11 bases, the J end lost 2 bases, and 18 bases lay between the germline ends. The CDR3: CAGGGWTGNTEAFF. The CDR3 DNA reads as TGTGCCGGCGGGGGATGGACTGGAAACACTGAAGCTTTCTTT.

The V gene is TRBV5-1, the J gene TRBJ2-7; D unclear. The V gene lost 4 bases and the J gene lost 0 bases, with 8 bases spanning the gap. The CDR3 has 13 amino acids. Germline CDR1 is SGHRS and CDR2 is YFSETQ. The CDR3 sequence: CASSEQVSYEQYF. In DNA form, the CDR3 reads TGCGCCAGCAGCGAGCAAGTCTCCTACGAGCAGTACTTC.

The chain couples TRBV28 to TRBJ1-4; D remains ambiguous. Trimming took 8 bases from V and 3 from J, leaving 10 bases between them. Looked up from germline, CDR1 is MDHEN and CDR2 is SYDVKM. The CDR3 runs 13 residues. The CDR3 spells CASGPGSNEKLFF. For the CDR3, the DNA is TGTGCCAGCGGCCCGGGGTCTAATGAAAAACTGTTTTTT.

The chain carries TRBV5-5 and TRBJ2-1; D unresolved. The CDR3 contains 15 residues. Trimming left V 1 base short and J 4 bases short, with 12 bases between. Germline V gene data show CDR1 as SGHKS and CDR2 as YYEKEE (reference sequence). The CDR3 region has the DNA TGTGCCAGCAGCTTGACAGATACCCCATACAATGAGCAGTTCTTC. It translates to CASSLTDTPYNEQFF.

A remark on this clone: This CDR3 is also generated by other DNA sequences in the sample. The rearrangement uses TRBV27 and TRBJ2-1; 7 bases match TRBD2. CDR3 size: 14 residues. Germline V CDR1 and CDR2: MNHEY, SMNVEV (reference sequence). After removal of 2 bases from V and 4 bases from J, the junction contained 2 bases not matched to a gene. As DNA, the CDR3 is TGTGCCAGCAGTTTAGCCGGGGGGTACAATGAGCAGTTCTTC. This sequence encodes CASSLAGGYNEQFF.

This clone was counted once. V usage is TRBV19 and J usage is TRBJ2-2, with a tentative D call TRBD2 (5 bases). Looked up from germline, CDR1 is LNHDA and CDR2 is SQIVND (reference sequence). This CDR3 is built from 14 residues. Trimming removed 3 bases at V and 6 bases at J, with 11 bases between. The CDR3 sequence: CASSIGINSGELFF. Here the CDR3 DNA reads TGTGCCAGTAGTATCGGGATTAACTCCGGGGAGCTGTTTTTT.